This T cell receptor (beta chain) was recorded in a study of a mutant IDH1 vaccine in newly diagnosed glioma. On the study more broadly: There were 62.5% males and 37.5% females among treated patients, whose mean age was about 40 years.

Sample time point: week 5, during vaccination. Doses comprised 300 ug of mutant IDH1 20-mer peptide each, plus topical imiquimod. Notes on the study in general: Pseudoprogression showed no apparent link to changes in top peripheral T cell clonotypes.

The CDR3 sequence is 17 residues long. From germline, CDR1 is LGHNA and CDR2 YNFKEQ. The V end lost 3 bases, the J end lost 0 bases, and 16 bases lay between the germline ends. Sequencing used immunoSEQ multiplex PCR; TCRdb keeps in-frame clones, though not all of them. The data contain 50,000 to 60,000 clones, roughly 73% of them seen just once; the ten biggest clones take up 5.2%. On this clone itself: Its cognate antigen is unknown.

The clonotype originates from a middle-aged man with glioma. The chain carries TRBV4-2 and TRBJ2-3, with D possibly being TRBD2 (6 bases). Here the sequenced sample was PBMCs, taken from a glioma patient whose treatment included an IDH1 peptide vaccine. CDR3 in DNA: TGTGCCAGCAGCCAGGAGGGTGGCCATACGAGCACAGATACGCAGTATTTT. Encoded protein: CASSQEGGHTSTDTQYF.